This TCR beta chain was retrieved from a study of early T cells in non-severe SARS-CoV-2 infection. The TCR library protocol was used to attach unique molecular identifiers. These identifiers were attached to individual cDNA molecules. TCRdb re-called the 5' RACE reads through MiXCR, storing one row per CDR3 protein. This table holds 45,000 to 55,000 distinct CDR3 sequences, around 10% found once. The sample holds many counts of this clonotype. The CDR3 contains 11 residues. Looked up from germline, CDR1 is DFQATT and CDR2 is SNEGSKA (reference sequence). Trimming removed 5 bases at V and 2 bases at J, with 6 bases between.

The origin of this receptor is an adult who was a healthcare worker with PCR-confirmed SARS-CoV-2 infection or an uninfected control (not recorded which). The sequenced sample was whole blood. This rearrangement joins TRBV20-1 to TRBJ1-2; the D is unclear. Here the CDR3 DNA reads TGCAGTGCTGAGGGAAACTATGGCTACACCTTC. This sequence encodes CSAEGNYGYTF.